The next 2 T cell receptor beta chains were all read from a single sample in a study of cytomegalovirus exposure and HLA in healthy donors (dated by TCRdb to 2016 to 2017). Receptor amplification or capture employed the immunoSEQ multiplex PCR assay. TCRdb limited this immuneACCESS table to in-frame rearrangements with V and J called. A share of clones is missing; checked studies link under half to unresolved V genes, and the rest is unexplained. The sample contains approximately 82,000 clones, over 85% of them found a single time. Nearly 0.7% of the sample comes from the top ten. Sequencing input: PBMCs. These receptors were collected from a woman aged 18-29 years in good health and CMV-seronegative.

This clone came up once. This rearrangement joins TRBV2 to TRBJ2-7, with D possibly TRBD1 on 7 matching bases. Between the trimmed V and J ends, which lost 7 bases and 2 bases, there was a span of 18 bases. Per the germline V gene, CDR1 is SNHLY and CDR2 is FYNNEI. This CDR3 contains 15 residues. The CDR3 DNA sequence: TGTGCCAGCAACGCGGGACAGACAAAAGCCTACGAGCAGTACTTC. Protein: CASNAGQTKAYEQYF.

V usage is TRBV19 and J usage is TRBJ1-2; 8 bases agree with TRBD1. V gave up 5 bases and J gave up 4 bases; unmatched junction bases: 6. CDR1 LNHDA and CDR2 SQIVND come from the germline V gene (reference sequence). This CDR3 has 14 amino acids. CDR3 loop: CASSSGQALYGYTF. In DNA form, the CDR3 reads TGTGCCAGTAGTTCGGGACAGGCCCTCTATGGCTACACCTTC.